This entry features one T cell receptor (beta chain) sequence. Its antigen is not known. The data are from a study of cytomegalovirus exposure and HLA in healthy donors. Findings and caveats of the study: Cytomegalovirus-associated TCR beta chains were listed, numbering 164. Later work found that TCR association rates differed between HLA loci; DRB1 had the most and HLA-C the fewest.

A multiplex PCR was run with 60 Vbeta primers and 13 Jbeta primers. Repertoires were generated with immunoSEQ multiplex PCR, while TCRdb's copy carries only in-frame clones and drops some. The sample has tens of thousands of clones. Trimming stripped 4 bases from V and 3 bases from J, with 22 bases between. CDR3 length equals 17 residues. Germline V gene data show CDR1 as SGHAT and CDR2 as FQNNGV. The sequenced material came from PBMCs. V gene TRBV11-2 combines with J gene TRBJ2-7, with D possibly being TRBD2 (6 bases). This receptor was identified in an older woman in good health and CMV-seronegative. The CDR3 coding sequence is TGTGCCAGCAGCTCATTCCCTGTAGTTCTCGGGAGCTACGAGCAGTACTTC. Encoded protein: CASSSFPVVLGSYEQYF.